These 8 T cell receptor beta chains were all obtained from the same sample, sequenced in a study of T cell responses to AZD1222 COVID-19 vaccine. Sequencing was performed with immunoSEQ multiplex PCR; in TCRdb, only in-frame clones are kept and a portion is missing. The repertoire holds 150,000 or so clones, with roughly nine tenths as singletons. The specimen comprised peripheral blood, sampled on day 0 of MenACWY control vaccination. These receptor sequences come from an adult in good health.

V is TRBV7-2 and J is TRBJ2-5, with D possibly TRBD2 on 5 matching bases. The CDR3 loop spans 16 amino acids. The V gene lost 4 bases and the J gene lost 2 bases, with 17 bases spanning the gap. Germline assignment: CDR1 SGHTA and CDR2 FQGNSA. CDR3 bases: TGTGCCAGCAGCTCCGTCTCTAACCGGGGTCAAGAGACCCAGTACTTC. Its protein is CASSSVSNRGQETQYF.

The genes are TRBV4-3 and TRBJ1-2; D unclear. In germline, CDR1 is LGHNA, CDR2 YSLEER. With 0 bases removed from V and 3 bases from J, the gap between germline ends came to 5 bases. This CDR3 comprises 13 residues. The CDR3 sequence is CASSQEVDYGYTF. The CDR3 region has the DNA TGCGCCAGCAGCCAAGAAGTGGACTATGGCTACACCTTC.

The chain couples TRBV18 to TRBJ2-7; 11 bases line up with TRBD2. The trim removed 4 bases at V and 4 bases at J, leaving 6 bases unmatched. Germline assignment: CDR1 KGHSH and CDR2 LQKENI. This CDR3 has 15 amino acids. This CDR3 reads CASSLTSGSGYEQYF. For the CDR3, the DNA is TGTGCCAGCTCACTAACTAGCGGGAGTGGGTACGAGCAGTACTTC.

CDR3 nucleotides: TGCGCCAGCAGCCGTGGAGCTCGCGGGGGACAATGGGATGAGCAGTTCTTC. Protein product: CASSRGARGGQWDEQFF. The V gene is TRBV5-1, the J gene TRBJ2-1, with D maybe TRBD2 (7 bases). Germline V lookup: CDR1 SGHRS, CDR2 YFSETQ. Trimming cost V 4 bases and J 8 bases, with 25 bases left between them. This CDR3 comprises 17 residues.

The J gene is TRBJ1-4, the V gene TRBV21-1; the D segment call TRBD1 is taken from the table without a DNA check. TRBV21-1 is annotated as a pseudogene. CDR3 size: 15 residues. CDR3 bases: TGTGCCAGCAGCATCCGACAGGGAATGAGTGAAAAACTGTTTTTT. This sequence encodes CASSIRQGMSEKLFF.

V gene TRBV7-9 combines with J gene TRBJ2-1; D is ambiguous. The germline CDR1 and CDR2 sequences are SEHNR and FQNEAQ (reference sequence). The CDR3 sequence is 12 residues long. The germline V and J ends were trimmed by 6 bases and 7 bases, with 10 bases remaining between them. CDR3: CASSFLENEQFF. The CDR3 region has the DNA TGTGCCAGCAGTTTCCTCGAAAATGAGCAGTTCTTC.

J is TRBJ1-6 and V is TRBV6-4; D call uncertain. Germline V gene sequence: CDR1 MRHNA, CDR2 SNTAGT. This CDR3 comprises 15 residues. V was shortened by 6 bases and J by 0 bases, with 9 bases between the two germline ends. CDR3 amino acids: CASREQSSYNSPLHF. In DNA, the CDR3 is TGTGCCAGCAGAGAACAGAGCTCCTATAATTCACCCCTCCACTTT.

The chain employs TRBV18 and TRBJ2-1, with TRBD2 matching over 8 bases. J was trimmed by 5 bases and V by 6 bases; bases with no gene match: 12. CDR1 KGHSH and CDR2 LQKENI come from the germline V gene. The CDR3 runs 16 residues. CDR3 DNA: TGTGCCAGCTCCCCTTATACTAGCGGCGGCGACAATGAGCAGTTCTTC. It encodes CASSPYTSGGDNEQFF.